The clone carrying this TCR beta chain was detected a few times. Antigen: not known. The CDR3 extends over 14 amino acids. Germline V lookup: CDR1 SGHNT, CDR2 YENEEA. V was clipped by 5 bases and J by 4 bases; unmatched bases: 6. One entry per CDR3 protein results from TCRdb running MiXCR on the 5' RACE reads. The sample has around 540,000 distinct CDR3 sequences; approximately 12% are singletons. These data come from a study of CD8 T cells in ankylosing spondylitis. Whole-study findings and limits: A TCR beta motif made of roughly eight highly homologous variants seemed typical of ankylosing spondylitis blood.

The V call is TRBV11-3, the J call TRBJ2-3; 7 nucleotides agree with TRBD2. This TCR was recovered from a male donor with ankylosing spondylitis. The sequenced material came from blood, either unsorted or a sorted T cell fraction (not recorded which). The CDR3 region is CASSASGIPDTQYF. The DNA for the CDR3 is TGTGCCAGCAGCGCAAGCGGGATCCCAGATACGCAGTATTTT.